The 18 T cell receptor beta chains listed next were all sequenced from one sample in a study of blood T cell repertoires in COVID-19. Sequencing was performed with immunoSEQ multiplex PCR; in TCRdb, only in-frame clones are kept and a portion is missing. The top ten clones hold roughly 13% of a sample with some 180,000 clones, around 85% of them seen once. The sequenced sample was peripheral blood. The receptors derive from a man in his fifties or sixties who had recovered from COVID-19.

The rearrangement uses TRBV18 and TRBJ2-1, with D hard to call. Trimming pared 5 bases from V and 2 bases from J, leaving 4 bases between. The germline V gene encodes CDR1 KGHSH and CDR2 LQKENI. CDR3 length: 12 amino acids. CDR3 in DNA: TGTGCCAGCTCAACGGCCTACAATGAGCAGTTCTTC. It yields the protein CASSTAYNEQFF.

The rearrangement links TRBV21-1 to TRBJ2-1; the DNA was not used to check the table's D call, TRBD2. TRBV21-1 is a documented pseudogene. This CDR3 contains 17 residues. CDR3: CASSKDWTTKKYNEQFF. CDR3 DNA: TGTGCCAGCAGCAAAGATTGGACTACCAAGAAATACAATGAGCAGTTCTTC.

The chain is built from TRBV5-5 and TRBJ2-5; 7 bases align to TRBD1. V lost 4 bases to trimming and J lost 0 bases; unmatched junction nucleotides: 3. Germline V gives CDR1 SGHKS, CDR2 YYEKEE (reference sequence). The CDR3 has 14 residues. CDR3 region: CASSRDSNQETQYF. The CDR3 coding sequence is TGTGCCAGCAGCAGGGACAGCAACCAAGAGACCCAGTACTTC. The full variable domain, in which reference TRBV5-5 and TRBJ2-5 provide the parts outside the CDR3, is DAGVTQSPTHLIKTRGQQVTLRCSPISGHKSVSWYQQVLGQGPQFIFQYYEKEERGRGNFPDRFSARQFPNYSSELNVNALLLGDSALYLCASSRDSNQETQYFGPGTRLLVL.

With respect to this clone: One end of the junction fails to match germline, which may point to a read error. The chain recombines TRBV7-6 with TRBJ2-5; the D gene is possibly TRBD1 (6 bases). From germline, CDR1 is SGHVS and CDR2 FNYEAQ. The CDR3 has 15 amino acids. CDR3 sequence reads: CASSLLGQNQGTQYF. In nucleotides, the CDR3 is TGTGCCAGCAGCTTGCTAGGACAGAACCAAGGGACCCAGTACTTC.

This sequence joins TRBV18 and TRBJ1-6; perhaps TRBD1 as D (6 bases). This CDR3 is 13 amino acids long. V lost 6 bases and J lost 5, with 8 bases in between. The V gene's germline CDR1 is KGHSH and CDR2 LQKENI. For the CDR3, the DNA is TGTGCCAGCTCGACAGGAGATAATTCACCCCTCCACTTT. This sequence encodes CASSTGDNSPLHF.

The J gene is TRBJ2-3, the V gene TRBV2, with D possibly TRBD1 on 5 matching bases. The CDR3 is made up of 14 amino acids. Between the trimmed V and J ends, which lost 5 bases and 3 bases, there was a span of 12 bases. CDR1 and CDR2 from the germline V gene are SNHLY and FYNNEI. CDR3 amino acids: CASSPPGSTDTQYF. CDR3 DNA: TGTGCCAGCAGTCCGCCAGGGTCAACAGATACGCAGTATTTT.

This clone was recorded only once. The genes are TRBV27 and TRBJ2-4, with a possible D match to TRBD2 (6 bases). V gave up 4 bases and J gave up 10 bases, with 17 bases separating them. The CDR3 runs 14 residues. Per the germline V gene, CDR1 is MNHEY and CDR2 is SMNVEV (reference sequence). CDR3 in DNA: TGTGCCAGCAGTTGGGGACCAGGACTATGGATTCAGTACTTC. It translates to CASSWGPGLWIQYF.

This clone was found a few times. The genes are TRBV7-9 and TRBJ1-1; a weak D match, TRBD1 (5 bases). The CDR3 runs 14 residues. Trimming removed 5 bases from V and 4 bases from J, with 14 bases in between. Germline V gene data show CDR1 as SEHNR and CDR2 as FQNEAQ (reference sequence). The CDR3: CASSPTVGGTEAFF. In DNA, the CDR3 is TGTGCCAGCAGCCCTACTGTCGGGGGCACTGAAGCTTTCTTT.

V gene TRBV28 combines with J gene TRBJ1-2; TRBD1 matches 7 bases. V shed 6 bases and J 4 bases; nucleotides not matched to a gene: 8. Per the germline V gene, CDR1 is MDHEN and CDR2 is SYDVKM. This CDR3 spans 14 amino acids. CDR3 coding DNA: TGTGCCAGCAGGTTCTCCGGGACAGCCTATGGCTACACCTTC. Its translation: CASRFSGTAYGYTF.

Written as DNA, the CDR3 is TGTGCCACCAGCAGAGGTTTACAGGGGATAGGCAATCAGCCCCAGCATTTT. Translation gives CATSRGLQGIGNQPQHF. The genes are TRBV15 and TRBJ1-5, with 7 bases lining up with TRBD1. The CDR3 loop spans 17 amino acids. Trimming at V came to 1 base and at J to 2 bases, leaving 8 bases not matched to a gene. The germline gives CDR1 LNHNV, CDR2 YYDKDF (reference sequence).

The chain combines TRBV5-4 with TRBJ1-1, with TRBD1 as a possible D gene (5 bases). Germline values: CDR1 SGHNT, CDR2 YYREEE (reference sequence). V was trimmed by 4 bases and J by 4 bases, leaving 17 bases between them. The CDR3 extends over 15 amino acids. CDR3 in amino acids: CASSLEGPAGTEAFF. CDR3 in DNA: TGTGCCAGCAGCCTGGAGGGACCAGCGGGCACTGAAGCTTTCTTT.

V and J are TRBV12-5 and TRBJ2-7; 10 bases agree with TRBD2. The CDR3 sequence is 14 residues long. The V gene's germline CDR1 is LGHNT and CDR2 FRNRAP. V lost 6 bases, J lost 0 bases, and 2 bases stayed unmatched. CDR3 loop: CASGLAGVSYEQYF. The CDR3 DNA reads as TGTGCTAGTGGGCTAGCGGGGGTCTCCTACGAGCAGTACTTC. Using reference TRBV12-5 and TRBJ2-7 for the parts outside the CDR3, the full variable domain is DARVTQTPRHKVTEMGQEVTMRCQPILGHNTVFWYRQTMMQGLELLAYFRNRAPLDDSGMPKDRFSAEMPDATLATLKIQPSEPRDSAVYFCASGLAGVSYEQYFGPGTRLTVT.

Only a few counts were recorded for this clone. The J gene is TRBJ2-7, the V gene TRBV28; the match to TRBD2 covers 12 bases. V lost 5 bases and J lost 7; bases outside the gene matches: 3. Germline assignment: CDR1 MDHEN and CDR2 SYDVKM. This CDR3 has 13 residues. The CDR3 coding sequence is TGTGCCAGCAGTCTCGGGACTAGCGGGGAGCAGTACTTC. Translation gives CASSLGTSGEQYF. Full variable domain (remainder filled in from reference TRBV28 and TRBJ2-7): DVKVTQSSRYLVKRTGEKVFLECVQDMDHENMFWYRQDPGLGLRLIYFSYDVKMKEKGDIPEGYSVSREKKERFSLILESASTNQTSMYLCASSLGTSGEQYFGPGTRLTVT.

This CDR3 is CASSFPTPGGDTQYF. CDR3 in DNA: TGTGCCAGCAGTTTCCCCACCCCGGGCGGGGATACGCAGTATTTT. The chain recombines TRBV28 with TRBJ2-3; D might be TRBD2 (5 bases). Germline V lookup: CDR1 MDHEN, CDR2 SYDVKM. V lost 3 bases and J lost 6, with 16 bases in between. This CDR3 comprises 15 residues.

V is TRBV27 and J is TRBJ1-2; 7 positions match TRBD1. Trimming removed 5 bases from V and 2 bases from J; junction bases left unmatched: 5. The V gene's germline CDR1 is MNHEY and CDR2 SMNVEV (reference sequence). The CDR3 has 14 amino acids. The CDR3 here is CASSTQGQNYGYTF. CDR3 in DNA: TGTGCCAGCAGTACTCAGGGACAGAACTATGGCTACACCTTC.

The chain links TRBV10-3 to TRBJ2-7; 12 positions agree with TRBD1. The CDR3 runs 16 residues. V dropped 0 bases and J dropped 5; count of bases not matched to a gene: 5. Per the germline V gene, CDR1 is ENHRY and CDR2 is SYGVKD. CDR3 sequence (DNA): TGTGCCATCAGTGAGTCCGGGACAGGGGGCACCCACGAGCAGTACTTC. As protein: CAISESGTGGTHEQYF.

This clone was found many times. This chain uses TRBV7-9 with TRBJ1-3; 9 positions agree with TRBD1. The CDR3 runs 14 residues. Trimming at V came to 5 bases and at J to 4 bases, leaving 3 bases not matched to a gene. CDR1 and CDR2 from the germline V gene are SEHNR and FQNEAQ (reference sequence). The CDR3 loop reads CASSDGTGGNTIYF. Here the CDR3 DNA reads TGTGCCAGCAGCGACGGGACAGGGGGAAACACCATATATTTT. Based on the CDR3 plus reference TRBV7-9 and TRBJ1-3, the full variable domain is DTGVSQNPRHKITKRGQNVTFRCDPISEHNRLYWYRQTLGQGPEFLTYFQNEAQLEKSRLLSDRFSAERPKGSFSTLEIQRTEQGDSAMYLCASSDGTGGNTIYFGEGSWLTVV.

CDR3 loop: CASSPVTRQGANTGELFF. The CDR3 DNA reads as TGTGCCAGCTCACCCGTAACGAGACAGGGGGCTAACACCGGGGAGCTGTTTTTT. This chain connects TRBV18 to TRBJ2-2; 10 bases are a match to TRBD1. This CDR3 has 18 amino acids. Unmatched junction bases numbered 9, after V lost 3 bases and J lost 2 bases. The germline V gene has CDR1 KGHSH and CDR2 LQKENI.